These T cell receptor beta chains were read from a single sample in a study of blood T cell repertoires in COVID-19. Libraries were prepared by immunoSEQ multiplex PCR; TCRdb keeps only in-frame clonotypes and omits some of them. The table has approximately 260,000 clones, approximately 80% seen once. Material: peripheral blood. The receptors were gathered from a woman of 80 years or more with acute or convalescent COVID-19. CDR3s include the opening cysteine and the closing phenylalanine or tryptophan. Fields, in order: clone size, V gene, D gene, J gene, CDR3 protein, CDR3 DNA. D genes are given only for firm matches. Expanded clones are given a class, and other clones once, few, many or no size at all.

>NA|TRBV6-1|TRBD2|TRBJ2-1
CASSELSGGAPRYNEQFF
TGTGCCAGCAGTGAATTAAGCGGGGGGGCCCCCCGGTACAATGAGCAGTTCTTC
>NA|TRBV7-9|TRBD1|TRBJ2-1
CASSHGQDQQFF
TGTGCCAGCAGCCATGGACAGGATCAGCAGTTCTTC
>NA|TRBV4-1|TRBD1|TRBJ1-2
CASRLQPGQDGYTF
TGCGCCAGCAGACTTCAACCGGGACAGGATGGCTACACCTTC
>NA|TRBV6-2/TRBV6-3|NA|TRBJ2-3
CASSTGFKDTQYF
TGTGCCAGCAGTACAGGGTTCAAAGATACGCAGTATTTT
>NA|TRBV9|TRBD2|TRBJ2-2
CASSVGAGETGELFF
TGTGCCAGCAGCGTAGGAGCGGGGGAGACCGGGGAGCTGTTTTTT
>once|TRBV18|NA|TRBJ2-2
CASSPPKGDTGELFF
TGTGCCAGCTCACCACCGAAAGGGGACACCGGGGAGCTGTTTTTT
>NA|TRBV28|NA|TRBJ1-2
CASSTTTDYGYTF
TGTGCCAGCAGTACTACCACGGACTATGGCTACACCTTC
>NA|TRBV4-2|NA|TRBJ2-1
CASSQEGGAGYNEQFF
TGTGCCAGCAGCCAAGAAGGAGGGGCGGGATACAATGAGCAGTTCTTC
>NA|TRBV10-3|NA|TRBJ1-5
CAISDRAGDSNQPQHF
TGTGCCATCAGTGACCGGGCAGGGGATAGCAATCAGCCCCAGCATTTT
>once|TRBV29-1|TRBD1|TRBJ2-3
CSVEGTGGLYTQYF
TGCAGCGTTGAGGGGACAGGGGGTTTGTATACGCAGTATTTT